The rows below give T cell receptor beta chains drawn from one sample of a study of shared clonotypes between healthy human individuals. The method was immunoSEQ multiplex PCR; TCRdb's version includes in-frame clones alone and lacks a portion of them. Altogether hundreds of thousands of clones are present, 90% to 97% being singletons, with the ten largest covering about 0.054%. The source material was naive CD4+ T cells sorted from blood. The receptors derive from a young woman in good health. The CDR3 runs from the conserved cysteine through the conserved F or W. A D gene is named only where the DNA matches it firmly. Rows give clone size only sometimes, using once, few, many, or a class for an expanded clone.

CDR3 DNA: TGTGCCAGCAGTCCCCCCTTGACTGGCAATGAGCAGTTCTTC
CDR3 protein: CASSPPLTGNEQFF
J gene: TRBJ2-1
V gene: TRBV27
D gene: NA
clone size: NA

CDR3 DNA: TGTGCCAGCAGGGATAGCGGGAGCTCCTACAATGAGCAGTTCTTC
CDR3 protein: CASRDSGSSYNEQFF
J gene: TRBJ2-1
V gene: TRBV2
D gene: TRBD2
clone size: NA

CDR3 DNA: TGTGCCAGCTCACCCACAGGGGGCTCAGCTTTCTTT
CDR3 protein: CASSPTGGSAFF
J gene: TRBJ1-1
V gene: TRBV18
D gene: TRBD1
clone size: NA

CDR3 DNA: TGTGCCAGCACCACTCGGCAGGTCCAAGAGACCCAGTACTTC
CDR3 protein: CASTTRQVQETQYF
J gene: TRBJ2-5
V gene: TRBV7-2
D gene: NA
clone size: NA

CDR3 DNA: TGCGCCAGCAGCCAAGGTCTTCTCAGGGGCGGCTATGGCTACACCTTC
CDR3 protein: CASSQGLLRGGYGYTF
J gene: TRBJ1-2
V gene: TRBV4-1
D gene: NA
clone size: NA

CDR3 DNA: TGTGCCAGCAGTCCCCCCGGGACAGGGAATTATATAGAGCAGTACTTC
CDR3 protein: CASSPPGTGNYIEQYF
J gene: TRBJ2-7
V gene: TRBV28
D gene: TRBD1
clone size: NA

CDR3 DNA: TGCAGTGCTGGAGAGCGCGACGAGCAGTACTTC
CDR3 protein: CSAGERDEQYF
J gene: TRBJ2-7
V gene: TRBV20-1
D gene: NA
clone size: NA

CDR3 DNA: TGTGCCAGCAGTGAACAGGCAATTGGGGATGGCTACACCTTC
CDR3 protein: CASSEQAIGDGYTF
J gene: TRBJ1-2
V gene: TRBV6-1
D gene: NA
clone size: NA

CDR3 DNA: TGTGCCAGCATACCGACAGGGTACTATGGCTACACCTTC
CDR3 protein: CASIPTGYYGYTF
J gene: TRBJ1-2
V gene: TRBV28
D gene: TRBD1
clone size: NA

CDR3 DNA: TGTGCCAGCAGCAAAGGTGGGTTTCTACTGCGTTTCTTC
CDR3 protein: CASSKGGFLLRFF
J gene: TRBJ2-7
V gene: TRBV21-1
D gene: NA
clone size: NA

CDR3 DNA: TGTGCCAGCAGCTTGGACGAGGGGCCCCAATCCTACGAGCAGTACTTC
CDR3 protein: CASSLDEGPQSYEQYF
J gene: TRBJ2-7
V gene: TRBV11-2
D gene: NA
clone size: NA

CDR3 DNA: TGTGCCAGCAGTTTAGAGGGCTATAGCAATCAGCCCCAGCATTTT
CDR3 protein: CASSLEGYSNQPQHF
J gene: TRBJ1-5
V gene: TRBV28
D gene: NA
clone size: NA

CDR3 DNA: TGTGCCAGCAGCGTAGATCAGGTGGGCTCCTATGGCTACACCTTC
CDR3 protein: CASSVDQVGSYGYTF
J gene: TRBJ1-2
V gene: TRBV9
D gene: NA
clone size: NA

CDR3 DNA: TGCGCCAGCAGCCAGGCTACAGTTAGCAATCAGCCCCAGCATTTT
CDR3 protein: CASSQATVSNQPQHF
J gene: TRBJ1-5
V gene: TRBV4-1
D gene: NA
clone size: NA

CDR3 DNA: TGTGCCAGCAGCCGAGGGACAGGGGGCTTAAAGAGCACTGAAGCTTTCTTT
CDR3 protein: CASSRGTGGLKSTEAFF
J gene: TRBJ1-1
V gene: TRBV27
D gene: TRBD1
clone size: NA

CDR3 DNA: TGCAGCGTTGATGAGGGGGGTTGGGCTGAAGCTTTCTTT
CDR3 protein: CSVDEGGWAEAFF
J gene: TRBJ1-1
V gene: TRBV29-1
D gene: NA
clone size: NA

CDR3 DNA: TGTGCCAGCAGTCTTGACAGGGTGAGAGGCTACACCTTC
CDR3 protein: CASSLDRVRGYTF
J gene: TRBJ1-2
V gene: TRBV6-1
D gene: TRBD1
clone size: once

CDR3 DNA: TGTGCCAGCAGCCGGGTTCGGATCCGATCCGCAACTAATGAAAAACTGTTTTTT
CDR3 protein: CASSRVRIRSATNEKLFF
J gene: TRBJ1-4
V gene: TRBV28
D gene: NA
clone size: NA

CDR3 DNA: TGTGCCAGCTTACGGGACAGATCTCGAGAGACCCAGTACTTC
CDR3 protein: CASLRDRSRETQYF
J gene: TRBJ2-5
V gene: TRBV6-1
D gene: TRBD1
clone size: NA

CDR3 DNA: TGTGCCAGCAGCACCGGGACTAGACCCCAAGAGACCCAGTACTTC
CDR3 protein: CASSTGTRPQETQYF
J gene: TRBJ2-5
V gene: TRBV5-4
D gene: TRBD2
clone size: once

CDR3 DNA: TGTGCCAGCAGCTCACCGACAGGGGCAAACGACGAGCAGTACTTC
CDR3 protein: CASSSPTGANDEQYF
J gene: TRBJ2-7
V gene: TRBV7-9
D gene: TRBD1
clone size: NA

CDR3 DNA: TGTGCCAGCAGCTCTCCCGGGGGTGAGCAGTTCTTC
CDR3 protein: CASSSPGGEQFF
J gene: TRBJ2-1
V gene: TRBV28
D gene: NA
clone size: NA

CDR3 DNA: TGTGCCAGCGTGGGCTCAGATACGCAGTATTTT
CDR3 protein: CASVGSDTQYF
J gene: TRBJ2-3
V gene: TRBV7-8
D gene: NA
clone size: NA

CDR3 DNA: TGTGCCTGGAGTTCCGAGTCAGGGATTCGTGGCTACACCTTC
CDR3 protein: CAWSSESGIRGYTF
J gene: TRBJ1-2
V gene: TRBV30
D gene: NA
clone size: NA

CDR3 DNA: TGTGCCAGCAGCCTGGGACAGCCCGTACGGAATCAGCCCCAGCATTTT
CDR3 protein: CASSLGQPVRNQPQHF
J gene: TRBJ1-5
V gene: TRBV7-9
D gene: TRBD1
clone size: NA

CDR3 DNA: TGTGCCAGCAGCTTAGGGACAGCCAACACCGGGGAGCTGTTTTTT
CDR3 protein: CASSLGTANTGELFF
J gene: TRBJ2-2
V gene: TRBV7-3
D gene: TRBD1
clone size: once

CDR3 DNA: TGTGCCTGGGAAGAAACGGGACACATCACCGGGGAGCTGTTTTTT
CDR3 protein: CAWEETGHITGELFF
J gene: TRBJ2-2
V gene: TRBV30
D gene: NA
clone size: NA

CDR3 DNA: TGTGCCAGCAGTGAACAGGGAAGCACCGGGGAGCTGTTTTTT
CDR3 protein: CASSEQGSTGELFF
J gene: TRBJ2-2
V gene: TRBV6-4
D gene: NA
clone size: NA

CDR3 DNA: TGTGCCAGTAGTACCCTGACAGGTGCGTCTTTCTTT
CDR3 protein: CASSTLTGASFF
J gene: TRBJ1-1
V gene: TRBV19
D gene: NA
clone size: NA

CDR3 DNA: TGTGCCAGCAGTCCCGCGGGTACAGATACGCAGTATTTT
CDR3 protein: CASSPAGTDTQYF
J gene: TRBJ2-3
V gene: TRBV6-6
D gene: NA
clone size: NA

CDR3 DNA: TGTGCCAGCAGCCCCCCGGCCGTCATCTATGGCTACACCTTC
CDR3 protein: CASSPPAVIYGYTF
J gene: TRBJ1-2
V gene: TRBV7-9
D gene: NA
clone size: NA

CDR3 DNA: TGTGCCAGCAGCTTTGGGGGCAGCTCTGGAAACACCATATATTTT
CDR3 protein: CASSFGGSSGNTIYF
J gene: TRBJ1-3
V gene: TRBV5-6
D gene: NA
clone size: once

CDR3 DNA: TGTGCCAGCAGGAGGGGGCGCGAAAAACTGTTTTTT
CDR3 protein: CASRRGREKLFF
J gene: TRBJ1-4
V gene: TRBV27
D gene: TRBD1
clone size: NA

CDR3 DNA: TGTGCCAGCAGTTCACAGAGAACAACTAATGAAAAACTGTTTTTT
CDR3 protein: CASSSQRTTNEKLFF
J gene: TRBJ1-4
V gene: TRBV27
D gene: NA
clone size: NA

CDR3 DNA: TGTGCCAGCAGTGTGTCCAGGGGGCGAGCCGGGGAGCTGTTTTTT
CDR3 protein: CASSVSRGRAGELFF
J gene: TRBJ2-2
V gene: TRBV2
D gene: TRBD1
clone size: NA